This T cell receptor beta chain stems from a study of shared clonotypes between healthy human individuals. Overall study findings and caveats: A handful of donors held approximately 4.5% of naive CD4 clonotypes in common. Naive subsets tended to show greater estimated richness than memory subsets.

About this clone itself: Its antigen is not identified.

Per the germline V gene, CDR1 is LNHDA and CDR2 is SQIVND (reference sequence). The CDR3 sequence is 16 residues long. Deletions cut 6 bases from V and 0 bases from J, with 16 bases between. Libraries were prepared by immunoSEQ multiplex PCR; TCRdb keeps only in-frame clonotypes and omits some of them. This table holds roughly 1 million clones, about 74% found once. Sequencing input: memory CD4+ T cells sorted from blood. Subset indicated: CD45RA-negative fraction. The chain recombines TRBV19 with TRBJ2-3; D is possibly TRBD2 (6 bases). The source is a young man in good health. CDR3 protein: CASRGLKKGSTDTQYF. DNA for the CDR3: TGTGCCAGTAGGGGACTTAAAAAGGGAAGCACAGATACGCAGTATTTT.